This T cell receptor beta chain came from a study of shared clonotypes between healthy human individuals. This clone was recorded a few times. Splitting of CD4+ cells produced CD45RA+ naive and CD45RA-negative memory subsets. Profiling relied on immunoSEQ multiplex PCR, and the TCRdb table lists in-frame clones only, not all of them. The sample includes 640,000 or so clones, more than 70% of them seen just once. Trimming stripped 3 bases from V and 6 bases from J, with 9 bases between. The CDR3 is 13 amino acids. The V gene's germline CDR1 is KGHSH and CDR2 LQKENI. The sequence came from a young woman in good health. The chain is built from TRBV18 and TRBJ1-5; D is undetermined. Input material: memory CD4+ T cells sorted from blood. Subset here: CD45RA-negative fraction. The CDR3 spells CASSPTGSQPQHF. The CDR3 nucleotides read TGTGCCAGCTCACCCACGGGTAGTCAGCCCCAGCATTTT.